What follows is one T cell receptor beta chain and its context. The antigen it binds to is not known. One base away there is no much larger clone; base qualities are not given. V is cut by 0 bases and J by 5 bases, and the space between the germline ends is 4 bases. In the germline V gene, CDR1 corresponds to SGDLS and CDR2 to YYNGEE. The CDR3 has 12 amino acids, counting the end cysteine and phenylalanine. Only CDR3 DNA remains: 36 bases, in frame from the first base. This sample stems from a study of cytomegalovirus exposure and HLA in healthy donors (TCRdb year 2017). Turning to the overall study: In an earlier analysis of 450 to 750 of the donors, under 300 Gb of sequence data and 90 million to 130 million unique TCR beta sequences from roughly 180 million T cells were reported. Across roughly 420 genotyped donors of the cohort, an average of roughly 250,000 unique TCR beta nucleotide sequences per donor were sequenced, and about a sixth of those sequences were non-productive. Several DR-DQ haplotypes were handled as single units for association and clustering, since linkage in the cohort was strong. Genome-wide SNP genotypes for about 55% of the 666 donors were used in a later genetic analysis, which treated that subset as a discovery cohort. All discovery cohort repertoires had been generated on a single sequencing platform. Of the 300 to 450 genotyped donors, 65% to 90% were placed in the genetic ancestry cluster associated with self-reported Caucasian donors. An earlier analysis of around 580 of the donors used high-throughput TCR beta sequencing to judge whether each TCR beta V gene segment behaved as functional or pseudogenic. Donor age, sex, ethnicity and CMV serostatus were compiled together with the repertoire data. The number of donors typed differed by locus, with roughly 620-640 for A, B, C, DRB1 and DQB1, around 500 for DQA1, 606 for DPA1, and over 400 for DPB1. Besides the first cohort of hundreds of subjects, a separate validation cohort made up of 120 different subjects was used. The study combined high-throughput TCR immunosequencing, statistical association of individual TCRs with disease status, and machine learning to predict cytomegalovirus infection status. Rather than drawing on any new phenotypic data, the later analysis identified candidate immune exposures from TCR beta sequences and the way those sequences occurred across donors. To study patterns of TCR occurrence, a later analysis re-analyzed previously published TCR beta repertoires from hundreds of donors and added high-resolution HLA genotyping. About 300 gigabases of sequencing data and approximately 93 million unique TCR sequences were included in an early release covering 500 to 750 HLA-typed donors. Class I and class II HLA loci were covered by the typing at four-digit resolution. The study profiled the T cell repertoires of under 850 subjects by immunosequencing and related them to cytomegalovirus serostatus. The aim of the study was to test whether cataloging public T cell receptors could identify signatures of past pathogen exposure.

Libraries were made using the immunoSEQ multiplex PCR assay. A mixture of 60 forward primers for TCR Vbeta segments and 13 reverse primers for TCR Jbeta segments was used in the multiplex PCR. A multiplex PCR assay on genomic DNA amplified the CDR3 region of rearranged TCR beta genes. Amplified TCR beta libraries were sequenced as 87-base-pair reads on the Illumina HiSeq System. The original pipeline was this. A later analysis tallied approximately 87 million unique TCR beta chains across the roughly 610 repertoires, and around 10 million of those chains were shared by two or more donors. A nearest-neighbor algorithm error-corrected the raw reads and collapsed the reads into unique sequences, merging closely related sequences to remove PCR and sequencing errors. V, D and J gene segments were assigned by aligning CDR3 sequences to IMGT reference sequences. For a sequence to be retained, a match of at least six nucleotides was required to both a V gene segment and a J gene segment. Rearrangements were called productive when the CDR3 lacked stop codons and stayed in frame with V and J; all others were non-productive. Following IMGT convention, CDR3 was defined as the stretch from the second conserved V-encoded cysteine to the conserved J-encoded phenylalanine. In an earlier analysis of approximately 590 of the donors, sequences lacking an unambiguous match to a single V gene segment were excluded. An earlier analysis of under 750 of the donors called V segments functional above 56.7% productive rearrangements and segregating when the between-donor standard deviation exceeded 5%. A statistical classification framework was built for diagnosing cytomegalovirus status from the catalog of TCR beta chain sequences. V and J gene assignment, in a later analysis, came from comparing TCR nucleotide sequences with IMGT/GENE-DB human TR gene sequences. A later analysis assigned CDR3 sequences and most-parsimonious VDJ recombination scenarios with the TCRdist pipeline. In a later analysis, each TCR beta chain was defined by its CDR3 amino acid sequence together with its V-gene family, and reads lacking a unique V-gene family were excluded. To address suspected cross-contamination and a sequencing artifact, a later analysis removed over 500 highly shared, low-generation-probability nucleotide sequences. A later analysis calculated a clonal expansion index for each public chain from normalized within-repertoire ranks of inferred template counts. In a later analysis, generation probabilities were computed with a VDJ recombination model fitted to out-of-frame rearrangements, and the resulting probabilities were checked against IGoR. Hypergeometric tests were used in a later analysis to score TCR-TCR, TCR-HLA and TCR-CMV co-occurrence, with a repertoire-size bias correction applied to the TCR pairs. A later analysis estimated false discovery rates by permuting HLA or CMV assignments 20 times. In a later analysis, co-occurring TCRs were grouped using DBSCAN, and TCRdist sequence similarity was added for clustering within HLA-allele-positive subsets. Repertoires with fewer than 30,000 or more than 120,000 public chains were left out of co-occurrence clustering, as were five repertoires with anomalous nucleotide sharing. The immuneACCESS repertoire file appears here via TCRdb, limited to in-frame rearrangements. These files lack a portion of the clones; in checked studies, under half of the deficit traces to unresolved V genes, and the cause of the others is not known. The DNA was the basis for D and trimming; V, J and clone size are from that table. The sample records about 130,000 clones, 74% of which are singletons. The top ten hold approximately 3.9% of the sample.

The cohort comprised more than 550 healthy bone marrow donors. At the time of sampling, every cohort member was nominally healthy, though immune exposures that went unrecorded were likely present. The donor tested CMV seropositive, placing the donor among the 250 to 350 seropositive members of the cohort. Each donor provided a peripheral blood sample, and peripheral blood mononuclear cells were used for TCR beta sequencing. The Qiagen DNeasy Blood Extraction Kit was used to extract genomic DNA from the blood cell samples. Paper-wide results and their limitations: At a false discovery rate of 0.05, a later analysis linked 15,000 to 20,000 TCR beta sequences to specific HLA alleles. The earlier analysis of 587 of the donors excluded around 17 rarely observed V segments, including chromosome 9 orphons, because counts were too low. Only TCR beta chains were sequenced in this cohort, and the absence of alpha or paired-chain data limited detectable features. The classifier was reported to diagnose cytomegalovirus status with high specificity and sensitivity in both the original cohort and the validation cohort. In the study, approximately 150 TCR beta chains were listed as associated with cytomegalovirus. For the cohort, immune exposure information was limited to CMV serostatus. Strong co-occurrence of HLA alleles, especially DR and DQ, made assigning TCR associations to individual alleles difficult. Because the 87-base-pair reads could not distinguish some IMGT-functional V segments, including TRBV6-2 and TRBV6-3, those segments were excluded. A later analysis found that HLA-associated TCR beta chains were more clonally expanded and had lower generation probabilities than equally common non-associated chains. According to a later analysis, TCR association rates differed among HLA loci, with DRB1 alleles showing the most associated TCRs and HLA-C alleles showing the fewest. In a later genetic analysis, a missense DCLRE1C variant was associated with V-gene and J-gene trimming of TCR beta chains, and the association was replicated in an independent cohort. A further reported finding was that TCR beta sequences accurately predicted the HLA-A and HLA-B alleles for most subjects in the first cohort. In an earlier analysis of about 550 of the donors, most TCR beta V segments were observed in productive rearrangements about 87% or about 30% of the time, broadly matching IMGT annotations. Because HLA typing was missing for some donors at each locus, association tests included only the typed subset. A later analysis reported that several top co-occurrence clusters appeared linked to parvovirus B19, influenza, CMV and Epstein-Barr virus. A group of highly shared sequence variants was considered likely to be a technical artifact of the sequencing pipeline. Sequencing depth was assumed to be roughly uniform across donors in the presence/absence analyses, though that assumption may not hold. The authors suggested that the approach could potentially be generalized to other disease states and immunological phenotypes. Most TCR sequences were seen in very few donors, while some public TCRs were found in many individuals. Three of the identified cytomegalovirus-associated TCR beta chains were confirmed in vitro to be specific for cytomegalovirus antigens. Compared with the approximately 700-donor mean, donors in an Asian-associated ancestry cluster had fewer N-insertions in productive TCRs, according to a later genetic analysis. Most CMV-associated TCR beta chains appeared to be HLA-restricted in a later analysis, and the HLA associations seemed to be driven largely by CMV exposure. Linkage disequilibrium might explain the correlated functional status among segregating V segments, but an unknown experimental factor could not be ruled out.

The chain uses TRBV9 and TRBJ2-3; there is no confident call for the D gene. The sequenced sample consisted of PBMCs. This clonotype originated in a middle-aged man in good health and CMV-seropositive. The CDR3 is CASSVVIDTQYF. The sequence in DNA is TGTGCCAGCAGCGTAGTAATAGATACGCAGTATTTT. With the rest looked up from the reference TRBV9 and TRBJ2-3 genes rather than sequenced, the full variable domain is DSGVTQTPKHLITATGQRVTLRCSPRSGDLSVYWYQQSLDQGLQFLIQYYNGEERAKGNILERFSAQQFPDLHSELNLSSLELGDSALYFCASSVVIDTQYFGPGTRLTVL.